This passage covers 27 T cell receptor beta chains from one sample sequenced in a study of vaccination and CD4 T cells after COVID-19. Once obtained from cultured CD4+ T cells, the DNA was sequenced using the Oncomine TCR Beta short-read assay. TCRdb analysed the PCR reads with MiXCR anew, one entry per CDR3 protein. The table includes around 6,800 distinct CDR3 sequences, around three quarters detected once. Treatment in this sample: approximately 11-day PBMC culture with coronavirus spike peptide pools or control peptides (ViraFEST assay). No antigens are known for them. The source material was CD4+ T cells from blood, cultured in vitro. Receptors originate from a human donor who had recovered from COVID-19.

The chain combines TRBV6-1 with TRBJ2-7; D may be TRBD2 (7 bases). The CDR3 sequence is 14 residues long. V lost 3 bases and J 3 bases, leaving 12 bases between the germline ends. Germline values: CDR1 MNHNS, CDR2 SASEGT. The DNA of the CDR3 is TGTGCCAGCAGTGACAGGGGAGGGGTCTACGAGCAGTACTTC. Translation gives CASSDRGGVYEQYF.

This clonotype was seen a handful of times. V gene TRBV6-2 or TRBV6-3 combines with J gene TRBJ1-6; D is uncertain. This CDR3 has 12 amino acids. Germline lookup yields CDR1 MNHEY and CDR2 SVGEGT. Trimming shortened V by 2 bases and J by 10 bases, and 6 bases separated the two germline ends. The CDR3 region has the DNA TGTGCCAGCAGTTACGCGGACTCACCCCTCCACTTT. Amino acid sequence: CASSYADSPLHF.

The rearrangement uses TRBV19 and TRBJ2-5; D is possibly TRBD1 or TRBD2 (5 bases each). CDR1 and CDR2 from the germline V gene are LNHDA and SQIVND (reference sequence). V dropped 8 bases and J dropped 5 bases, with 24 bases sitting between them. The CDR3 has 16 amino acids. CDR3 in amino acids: CASSGSGRGLRETQYF. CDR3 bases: TGTGCCAGTTCGGGAAGCGGTCGGGGCCTTCGGGAGACCCAGTACTTC.

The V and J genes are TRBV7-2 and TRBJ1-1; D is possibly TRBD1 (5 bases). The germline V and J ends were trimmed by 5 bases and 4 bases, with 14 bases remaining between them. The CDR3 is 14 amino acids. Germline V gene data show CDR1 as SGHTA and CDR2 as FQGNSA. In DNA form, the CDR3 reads TGTGCCAGCAGCCCACGGAGGGACCTCACTGAAGCTTTCTTT. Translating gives CASSPRRDLTEAFF.

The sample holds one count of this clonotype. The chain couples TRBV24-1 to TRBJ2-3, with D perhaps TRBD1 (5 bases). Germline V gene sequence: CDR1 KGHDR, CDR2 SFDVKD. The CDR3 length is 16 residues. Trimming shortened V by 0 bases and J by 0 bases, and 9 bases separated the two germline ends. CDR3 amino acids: CATSDLNWTSTDTQYF. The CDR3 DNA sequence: TGTGCCACCAGTGATTTGAATTGGACAAGCACAGATACGCAGTATTTT.

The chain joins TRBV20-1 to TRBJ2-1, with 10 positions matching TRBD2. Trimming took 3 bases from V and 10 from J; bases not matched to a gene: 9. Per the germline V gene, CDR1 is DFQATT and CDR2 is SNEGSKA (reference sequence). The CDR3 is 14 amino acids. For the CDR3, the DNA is TGCAGTGCTAGGCGGCTAGCGGGAGTAGAGGAGCAGTTCTTC. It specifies CSARRLAGVEEQFF.

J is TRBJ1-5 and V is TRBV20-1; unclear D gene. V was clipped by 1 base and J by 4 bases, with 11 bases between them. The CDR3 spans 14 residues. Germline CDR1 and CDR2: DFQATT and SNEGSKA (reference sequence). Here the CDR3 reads CSARVYGDNQPQHF. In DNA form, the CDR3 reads TGCAGTGCTAGAGTGTATGGAGATAATCAGCCCCAGCATTTT.

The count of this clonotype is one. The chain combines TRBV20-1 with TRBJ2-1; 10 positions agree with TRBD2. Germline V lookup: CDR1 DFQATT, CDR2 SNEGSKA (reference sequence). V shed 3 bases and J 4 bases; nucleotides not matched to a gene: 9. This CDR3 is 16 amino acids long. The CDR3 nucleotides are TGCAGTGCTAGCCCCGAGCGGGGGGGCTCTTACAATGAGCAGTTCTTC. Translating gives CSASPERGGSYNEQFF.

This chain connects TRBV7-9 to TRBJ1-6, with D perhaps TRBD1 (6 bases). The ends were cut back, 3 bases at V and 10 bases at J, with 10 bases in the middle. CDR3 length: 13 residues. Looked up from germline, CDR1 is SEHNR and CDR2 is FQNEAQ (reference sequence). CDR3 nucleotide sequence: TGTGCCAGCAGCTTCAGGGGACGATCACCCCTCCACTTT. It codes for CASSFRGRSPLHF.

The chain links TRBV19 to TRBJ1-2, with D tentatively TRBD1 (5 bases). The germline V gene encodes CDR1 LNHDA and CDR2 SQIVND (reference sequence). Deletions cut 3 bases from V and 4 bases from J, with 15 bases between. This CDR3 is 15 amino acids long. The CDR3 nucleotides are TGTGCCAGTAGTATGCCCAGGGACCTTAGCTATGGCTACACCTTC. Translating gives CASSMPRDLSYGYTF. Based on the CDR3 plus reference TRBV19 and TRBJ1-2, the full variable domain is DGGITQSPKYLFRKEGQNVTLSCEQNLNHDAMYWYRQDPGQGLRLIYYSQIVNDFQKGDIAEGYSVSREKKESFPLTVTSAQKNPTAFYLCASSMPRDLSYGYTFGSGTRLTVV.

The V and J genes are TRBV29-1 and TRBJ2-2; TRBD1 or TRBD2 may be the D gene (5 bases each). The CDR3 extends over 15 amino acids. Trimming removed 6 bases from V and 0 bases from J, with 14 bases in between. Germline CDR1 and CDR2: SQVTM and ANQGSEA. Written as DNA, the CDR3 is TGCAGCGTAATATGGGGGAATTCGAACACCGGGGAGCTGTTTTTT. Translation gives CSVIWGNSNTGELFF.

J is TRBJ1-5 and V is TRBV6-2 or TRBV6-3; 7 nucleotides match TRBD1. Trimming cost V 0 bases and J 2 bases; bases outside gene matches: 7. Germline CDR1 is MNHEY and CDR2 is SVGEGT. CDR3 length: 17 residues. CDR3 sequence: CASSYSGLGQRNQPQHF. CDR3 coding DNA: TGTGCCAGCAGTTACTCAGGGTTGGGACAGCGCAATCAGCCCCAGCATTTT.

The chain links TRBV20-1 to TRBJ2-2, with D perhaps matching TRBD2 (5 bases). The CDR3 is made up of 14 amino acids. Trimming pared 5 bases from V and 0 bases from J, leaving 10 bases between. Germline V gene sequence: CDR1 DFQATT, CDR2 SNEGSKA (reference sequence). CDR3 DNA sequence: TGCAGTGCTCCTCGGACTGCGAACACCGGGGAGCTGTTTTTT. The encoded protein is CSAPRTANTGELFF.

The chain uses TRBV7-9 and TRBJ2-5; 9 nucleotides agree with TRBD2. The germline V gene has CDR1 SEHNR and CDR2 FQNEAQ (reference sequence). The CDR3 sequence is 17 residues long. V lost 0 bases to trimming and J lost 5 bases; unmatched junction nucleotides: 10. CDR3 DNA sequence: TGTGCCAGCAGCTTAGCCCGCGGGGGGGCTGTTAGGGAGACCCAGTACTTC. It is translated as CASSLARGGAVRETQYF.

The CDR3 reads CASSISDARQPQHF. CDR3 nucleotides: TGTGCCAGTAGTATTAGCGATGCACGTCAGCCCCAGCATTTT. The J gene is TRBJ1-5, the V gene TRBV19; no clear D. Trimming cost V 3 bases and J 6 bases, with 12 bases left between them. Per germline, CDR1 LNHDA and CDR2 SQIVND (reference sequence). The CDR3 consists of 14 residues.

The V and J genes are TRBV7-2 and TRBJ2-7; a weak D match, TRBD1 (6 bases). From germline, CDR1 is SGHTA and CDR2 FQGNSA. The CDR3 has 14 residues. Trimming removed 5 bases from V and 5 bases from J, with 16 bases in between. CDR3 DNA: TGTGCCAGCAGCCCACCCGGGACAATTAACGAGCAGTACTTC. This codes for CASSPPGTINEQYF.

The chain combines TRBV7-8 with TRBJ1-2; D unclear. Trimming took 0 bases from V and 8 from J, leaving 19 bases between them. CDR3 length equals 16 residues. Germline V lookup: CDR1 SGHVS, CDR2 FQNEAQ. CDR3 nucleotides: TGTGCCAGCAGCTTAGCCCTCGGACTGACGGGTGGAGGCTACACCTTC. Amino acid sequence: CASSLALGLTGGGYTF.

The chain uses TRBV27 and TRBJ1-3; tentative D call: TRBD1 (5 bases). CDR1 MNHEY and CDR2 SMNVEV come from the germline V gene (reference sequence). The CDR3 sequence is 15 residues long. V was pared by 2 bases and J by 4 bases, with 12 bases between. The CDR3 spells CASSLPDEGGNTIYF. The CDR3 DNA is TGTGCCAGCAGTTTACCGGATGAGGGGGGAAACACCATATATTTT.

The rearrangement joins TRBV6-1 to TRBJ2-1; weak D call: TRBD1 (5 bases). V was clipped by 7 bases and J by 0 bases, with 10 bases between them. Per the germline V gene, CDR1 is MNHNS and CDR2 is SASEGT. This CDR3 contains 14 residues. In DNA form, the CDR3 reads TGTGCCAGCAAGGGGCCTAGCTCCTACAATGAGCAGTTCTTC. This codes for CASKGPSSYNEQFF.

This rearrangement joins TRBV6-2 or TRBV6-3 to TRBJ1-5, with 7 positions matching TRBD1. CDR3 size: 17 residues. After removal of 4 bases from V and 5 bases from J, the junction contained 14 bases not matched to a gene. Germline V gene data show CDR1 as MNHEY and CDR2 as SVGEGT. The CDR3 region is CASSSPWGDSYDQPQHF. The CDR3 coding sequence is TGTGCCAGCAGTTCACCTTGGGGGGACAGCTACGATCAGCCCCAGCATTTT.

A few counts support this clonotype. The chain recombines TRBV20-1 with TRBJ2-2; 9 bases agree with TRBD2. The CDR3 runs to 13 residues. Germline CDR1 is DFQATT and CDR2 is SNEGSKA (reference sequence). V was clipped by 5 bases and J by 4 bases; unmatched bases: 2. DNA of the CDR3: TGCAGTGCTCGACTAGCGGCCACCGGGGAGCTGTTTTTT. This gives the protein CSARLAATGELFF.

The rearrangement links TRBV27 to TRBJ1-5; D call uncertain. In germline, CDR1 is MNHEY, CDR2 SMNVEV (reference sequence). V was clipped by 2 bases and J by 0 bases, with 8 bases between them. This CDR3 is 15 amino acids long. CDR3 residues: CASSLNPYSNQPQHF. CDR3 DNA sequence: TGTGCCAGCAGTTTAAATCCCTATAGCAATCAGCCCCAGCATTTT.

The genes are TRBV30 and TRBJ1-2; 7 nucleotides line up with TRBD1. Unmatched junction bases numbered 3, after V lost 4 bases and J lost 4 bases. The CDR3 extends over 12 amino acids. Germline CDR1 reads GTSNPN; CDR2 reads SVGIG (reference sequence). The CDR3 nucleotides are TGTGCCTGGACAGGGGGTCCCTATGGCTACACCTTC. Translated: CAWTGGPYGYTF.

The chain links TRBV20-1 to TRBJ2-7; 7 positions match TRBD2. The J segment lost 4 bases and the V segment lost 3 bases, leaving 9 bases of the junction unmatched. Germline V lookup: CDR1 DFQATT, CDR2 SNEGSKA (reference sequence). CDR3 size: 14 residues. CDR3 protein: CSASASGWGYEQYF. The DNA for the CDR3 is TGCAGTGCTAGTGCTAGCGGTTGGGGGTACGAGCAGTACTTC.

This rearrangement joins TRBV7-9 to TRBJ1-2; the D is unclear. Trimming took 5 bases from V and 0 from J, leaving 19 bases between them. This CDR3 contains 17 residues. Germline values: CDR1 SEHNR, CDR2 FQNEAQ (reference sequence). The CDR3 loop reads CASSPGWGFPANYGYTF. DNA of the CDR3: TGTGCCAGCAGCCCGGGCTGGGGTTTCCCCGCTAACTATGGCTACACCTTC.

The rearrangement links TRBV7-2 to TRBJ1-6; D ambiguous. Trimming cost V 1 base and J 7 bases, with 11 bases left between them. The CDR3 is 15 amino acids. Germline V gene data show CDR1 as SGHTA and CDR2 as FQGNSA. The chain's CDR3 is CASSLVGPPNSPLHF. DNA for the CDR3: TGTGCCAGCAGCTTAGTAGGTCCCCCCAATTCACCCCTCCACTTT.

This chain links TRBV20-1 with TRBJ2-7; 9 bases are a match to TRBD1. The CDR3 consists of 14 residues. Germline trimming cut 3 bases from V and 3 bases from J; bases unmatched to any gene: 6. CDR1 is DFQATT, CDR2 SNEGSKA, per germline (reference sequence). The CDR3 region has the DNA TGCAGTGCTAGTGGGAGACAGGGGGGCTACGAGCAGTACTTC. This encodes CSASGRQGGYEQYF.